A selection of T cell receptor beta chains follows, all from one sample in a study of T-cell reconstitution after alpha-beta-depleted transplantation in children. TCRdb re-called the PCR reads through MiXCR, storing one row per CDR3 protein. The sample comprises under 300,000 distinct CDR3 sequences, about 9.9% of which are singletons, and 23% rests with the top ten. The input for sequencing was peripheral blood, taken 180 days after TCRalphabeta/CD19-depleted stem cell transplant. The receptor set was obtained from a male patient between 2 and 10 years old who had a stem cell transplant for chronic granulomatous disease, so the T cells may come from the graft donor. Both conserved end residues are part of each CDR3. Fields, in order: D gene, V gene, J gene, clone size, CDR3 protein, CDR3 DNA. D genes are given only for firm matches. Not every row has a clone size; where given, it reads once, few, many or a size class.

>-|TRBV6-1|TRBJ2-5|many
CASSDDRRETQYF
TGTGCCAGCAGTGATGACAGAAGAGAGACCCAGTACTTC
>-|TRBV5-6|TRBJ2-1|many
CASSLSGYNEQFF
TGTGCCAGCAGCTTGTCTGGGTACAATGAGCAGTTCTTC
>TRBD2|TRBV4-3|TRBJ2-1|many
CASSQGLGHGGRVPSKEQFF
TGCGCCAGCAGCCAAGGGTTGGGGCACGGCGGGAGAGTCCCCTCCAAGGAGCAGTTCTTC
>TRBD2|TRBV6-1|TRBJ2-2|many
CASLTHSGRFTGELFF
TGTGCCAGCCTGACACATAGCGGGAGGTTTACCGGGGAGCTGTTTTTT
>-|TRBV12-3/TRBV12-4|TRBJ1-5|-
CASSLEGYNQPQHF
TGTGCCAGCAGTTTAGAAGGTTATAATCAGCCCCAGCATTTT
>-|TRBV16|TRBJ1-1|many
CASSPGRTRVEAFF
TGTGCCAGCAGCCCCGGTCGCACTCGGGTTGAAGCTTTCTTT
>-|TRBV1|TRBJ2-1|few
CTSSQDTPGLRSYNEQFF
TGCACCAGCAGCCAAGATACCCCGGGACTTCGCTCCTACAATGAGCAGTTCTTC
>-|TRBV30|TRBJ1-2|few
CAWSVRFDSGNYGYTF
TGTGCCTGGAGTGTACGATTTGACAGCGGTAACTATGGCTACACCTTC
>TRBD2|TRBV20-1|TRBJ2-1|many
CSARKLAGAYNEQFF
TGCAGTGCTAGGAAACTAGCGGGAGCCTACAATGAGCAGTTCTTC
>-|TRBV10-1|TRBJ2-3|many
CASSEVTDPSFTDTQYF
TGCGCCAGCAGTGAGGTGACGGATCCTTCTTTCACAGATACGCAGTATTTT
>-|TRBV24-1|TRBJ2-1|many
CATSSYNEQFF
TGTGCCACCAGTTCCTACAATGAGCAGTTCTTC
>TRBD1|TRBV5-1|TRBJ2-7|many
CASSLGRGRGFGGSYEQYF
TGCGCCAGCAGCTTAGGAAGGGGGCGCGGGTTCGGAGGCTCCTACGAGCAGTACTTC
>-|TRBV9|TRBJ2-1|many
CASSVGPSGNNEQFF
TGTGCCAGCAGCGTAGGCCCCAGCGGCAACAATGAGCAGTTCTTC
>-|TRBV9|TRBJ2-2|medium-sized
CASSVSGTTGELFF
TGTGCCAGCAGCGTATCGGGGACCACCGGGGAGCTGTTTTTT
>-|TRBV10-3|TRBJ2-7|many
CAISVPGRYEQYF
TGTGCCATCAGTGTGCCGGGGCGCTACGAGCAGTACTTC
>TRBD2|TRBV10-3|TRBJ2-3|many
CAISRPGLAGADTQYF
TGTGCCATCAGTCGGCCGGGACTAGCGGGAGCGGATACGCAGTATTTT
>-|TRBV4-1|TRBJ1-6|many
CASSQVGSKSLHF
TGCGCCAGCAGCCAAGTCGGTTCGAAATCCCTCCACTTT
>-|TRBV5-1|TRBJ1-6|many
CASSLQGSPLHF
TGCGCCAGCAGCTTACAGGGCTCACCCCTCCACTTT
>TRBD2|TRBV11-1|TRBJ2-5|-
CLSSLVGLGLAAYQETQYF
TGTCTCAGCAGCTTAGTGGGCCTCGGACTAGCGGCGTACCAAGAGACCCAGTACTTC
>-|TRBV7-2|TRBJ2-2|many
CASSPLGGANTGELFF
TGTGCCAGCAGCCCCCTCGGAGGCGCGAACACCGGGGAGCTGTTTTTT
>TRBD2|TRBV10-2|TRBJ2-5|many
CASSEGLAGGRFVETQYF
TGCGCCAGCAGTGAAGGACTAGCGGGAGGTCGTTTCGTGGAGACCCAGTACTTC
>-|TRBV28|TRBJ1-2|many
CASSLGQAAGGYTF
TGTGCCAGCAGTTTAGGGCAGGCCGCCGGAGGCTACACCTTC
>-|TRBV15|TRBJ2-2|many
CATSPGRRTGELFF
TGTGCCACCAGTCCAGGGCGTAGGACCGGGGAGCTGTTTTTT
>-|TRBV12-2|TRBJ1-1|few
CASRSTRVGAEAFF
TGTGCAAGTCGCTCAACCAGGGTTGGGGCTGAAGCTTTCTTT
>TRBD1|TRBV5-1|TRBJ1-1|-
CASSLYEGAMIEAFF
TGCGCCAGCAGCTTGTATGAGGGGGCTATGATTGAAGCTTTCTTT
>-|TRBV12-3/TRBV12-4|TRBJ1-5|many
CASSRRTSNQPQHF
TGTGCCAGCAGTAGACGGACTAGCAATCAGCCCCAGCATTTT
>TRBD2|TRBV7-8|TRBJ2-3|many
CASSLIPSEAGEGRDTQYF
TGTGCCAGCAGCTTAATTCCTTCCGAAGCGGGAGAGGGGAGGGATACGCAGTATTTT
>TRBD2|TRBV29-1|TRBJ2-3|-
CSVVAGFGTDTQYF
TGCAGCGTGGTAGCGGGATTTGGCACAGATACGCAGTATTTT
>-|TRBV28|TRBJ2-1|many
CASSEAGGFTYNEQFF
TGTGCCAGCAGCGAGGCGGGCGGGTTCACCTACAATGAGCAGTTCTTC
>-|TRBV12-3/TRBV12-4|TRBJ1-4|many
CASSFTRGGVGEKLFF
TGTGCCAGCAGTTTTACCCGGGGGGGGGTTGGCGAAAAACTGTTTTTT
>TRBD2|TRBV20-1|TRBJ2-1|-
CSARGLAGRSYNEQFF
TGCAGTGCTAGAGGACTAGCGGGCAGGTCCTACAATGAGCAGTTCTTC
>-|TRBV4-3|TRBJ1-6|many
CASSQDRAGSSYNSPLHF
TGCGCCAGCAGCCAAGATCGGGCAGGCAGCTCCTATAATTCACCCCTCCACTTT
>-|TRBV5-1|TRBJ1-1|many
CASSLAADGGGSEAFF
TGCGCCAGCAGCTTGGCGGCGGACGGCGGCGGTTCTGAAGCTTTCTTT
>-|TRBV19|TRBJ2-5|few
CASSWETQYF
TGTGCCAGTAGTTGGGAGACCCAGTACTTC
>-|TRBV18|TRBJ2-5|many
CASSPPTPIGETQYF
TGTGCCAGCTCACCACCGACCCCCATAGGAGAGACCCAGTACTTC
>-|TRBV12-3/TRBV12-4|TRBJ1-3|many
CASSSGFKAIYF
TGTGCCAGCTCTTCGGGGTTTAAGGCCATATATTTT
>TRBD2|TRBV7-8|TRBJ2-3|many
CASSRLAGVTGTDTQYF
TGTGCCAGCAGTCGGCTAGCGGGAGTTACAGGCACAGATACGCAGTATTTT
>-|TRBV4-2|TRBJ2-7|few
CASSQGQGLGYEQYF
TGTGCCAGCAGCCAAGGGCAAGGGCTCGGCTACGAGCAGTACTTC
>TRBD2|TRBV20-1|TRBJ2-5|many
CSALGLAKETQYF
TGCAGTGCTCTCGGACTAGCGAAGGAGACCCAGTACTTC
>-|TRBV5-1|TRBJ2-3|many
CASSVDGPVDTQYF
TGCGCCAGCAGCGTAGACGGACCCGTAGATACGCAGTATTTT
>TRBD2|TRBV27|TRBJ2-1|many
CASRPTSGNNEQFF
TGTGCCAGCAGACCGACTAGCGGGAATAATGAGCAGTTCTTC
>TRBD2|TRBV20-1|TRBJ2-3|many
CSAKVSGAGGFTDTQYF
TGCAGTGCTAAGGTCTCCGGAGCGGGAGGGTTCACAGATACGCAGTATTTT
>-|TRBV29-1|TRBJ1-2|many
CSVLIVGSGDTYGYTF
TGCAGCGTCCTGATTGTGGGTTCAGGGGATACCTATGGCTACACCTTC
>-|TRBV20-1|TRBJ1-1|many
CSARDPAFNTEAFF
TGCAGTGCTAGAGATCCTGCATTTAACACTGAAGCTTTCTTT
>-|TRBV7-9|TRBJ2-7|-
CASSLGKGLYEQYF
TGTGCCAGCAGCTTAGGCAAGGGACTCTACGAGCAGTACTTC
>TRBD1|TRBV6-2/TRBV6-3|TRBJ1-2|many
CATPGQGDLGYTF
TGTGCCACTCCGGGACAGGGGGATCTTGGCTACACCTTC
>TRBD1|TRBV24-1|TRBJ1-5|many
CATSDPGQGNRPQHF
TGTGCCACCAGTGATCCCGGACAGGGGAATAGGCCCCAGCATTTT
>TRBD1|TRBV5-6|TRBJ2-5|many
CASSLRIGGTGQETQYF
TGTGCCAGCAGCTTGAGAATCGGGGGGACAGGGCAAGAGACCCAGTACTTC